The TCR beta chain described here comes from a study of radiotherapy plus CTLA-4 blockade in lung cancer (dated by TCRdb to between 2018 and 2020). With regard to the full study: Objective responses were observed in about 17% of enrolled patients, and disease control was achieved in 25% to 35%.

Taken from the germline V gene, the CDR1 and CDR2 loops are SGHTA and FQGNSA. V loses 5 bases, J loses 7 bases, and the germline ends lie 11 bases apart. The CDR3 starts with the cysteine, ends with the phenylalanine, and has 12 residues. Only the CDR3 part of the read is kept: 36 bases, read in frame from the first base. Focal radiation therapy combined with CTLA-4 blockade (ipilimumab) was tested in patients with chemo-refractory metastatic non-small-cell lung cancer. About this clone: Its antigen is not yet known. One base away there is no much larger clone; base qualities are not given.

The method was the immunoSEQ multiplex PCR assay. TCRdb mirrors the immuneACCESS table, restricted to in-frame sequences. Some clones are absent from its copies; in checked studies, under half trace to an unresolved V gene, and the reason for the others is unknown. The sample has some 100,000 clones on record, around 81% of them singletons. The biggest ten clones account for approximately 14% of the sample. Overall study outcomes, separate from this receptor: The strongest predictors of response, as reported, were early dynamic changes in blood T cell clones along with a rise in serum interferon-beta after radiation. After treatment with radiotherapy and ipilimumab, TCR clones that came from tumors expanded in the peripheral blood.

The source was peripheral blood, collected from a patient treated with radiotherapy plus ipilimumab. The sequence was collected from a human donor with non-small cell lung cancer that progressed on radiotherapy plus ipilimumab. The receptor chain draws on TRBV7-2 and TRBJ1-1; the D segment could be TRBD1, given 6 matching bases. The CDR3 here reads CASSQDRYEAFF. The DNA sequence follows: TGTGCCAGCAGCCAAGACAGGTATGAAGCTTTCTTT.